What follows describes a single T cell receptor beta chain. The germline V gene has CDR1 ENHRY and CDR2 SYGVKD. CDR3 length equals 13 residues. Trimming removed 3 bases from V and 1 base from J, with 7 bases in between. Authors' methods: By means of reference gene primer amplification, nucleated cell counts were estimated. The data were produced by immunoSEQ multiplex PCR, yet TCRdb's version contains in-frame clones alone and is incomplete. V and J calls and clone size follow that table, whereas D and trimming were derived from the DNA. The sample lists 81,000 or so clones, just under 85% seen once, with approximately 12% in the top ten. This record belongs to a study of blood T cell repertoires in COVID-19.

The V gene is TRBV10-3, the J gene TRBJ2-7; tentative D call: TRBD1 (6 bases). Sequenced input: peripheral blood. The TCR comes from a woman aged 70-85 years with active or convalescent COVID-19. The CDR3 bases are TGTGCCATCAGTGAAGGACAGTCCTACGAGCAGTACTTC. This encodes CAISEGQSYEQYF.